This record looks at one T cell receptor beta chain sequence and its context. Its specificity is not known. Profiled with immunoSEQ multiplex PCR; TCRdb holds only in-frame clones, not every one. The sample has about 160,000 clones, over 65% seen once. This sample was included in a study of cytotoxic CD8 clonotypes in ibrutinib-treated CLL. Study-level background: Response was recorded as partial in approximately 25 patients and complete in 2; at median about 64 months, roughly 15 remained remitted and around twelve had progressed.

CDR3 size: 14 residues. Germline V gene sequence: CDR1 KGHSH, CDR2 LQKENI. With 4 bases removed from V and 2 bases from J, the gap between germline ends came to 11 bases. Overall study findings and caveats: Few clonotypes were public, and these shrank or held steady under treatment. In comparison with age-matched healthy donors, baseline clonality was higher and tracked circulating CD8+ T-cell counts.

The V gene is TRBV18, the J gene TRBJ1-2, with D hard to call. Sequences were derived from PBMCs, sampled after 12 months of ibrutinib treatment. This receptor was obtained from a human donor with chronic lymphocytic leukemia. The CDR3 DNA follows: TGTGCCAGCTCACAGAGCAGTTCGAACTATGGCTACACCTTC. Translated: CASSQSSSNYGYTF.